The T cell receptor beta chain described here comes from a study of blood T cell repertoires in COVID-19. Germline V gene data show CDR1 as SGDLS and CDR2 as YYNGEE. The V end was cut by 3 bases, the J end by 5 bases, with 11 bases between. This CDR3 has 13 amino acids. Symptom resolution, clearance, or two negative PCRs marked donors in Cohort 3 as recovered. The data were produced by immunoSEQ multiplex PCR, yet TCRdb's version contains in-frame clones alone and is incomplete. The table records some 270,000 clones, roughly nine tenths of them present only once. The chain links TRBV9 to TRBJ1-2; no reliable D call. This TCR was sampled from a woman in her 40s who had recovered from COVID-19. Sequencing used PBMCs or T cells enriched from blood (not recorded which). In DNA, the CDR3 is TGTGCCAGCAGCGCCAACGGAGGTTATGGCTACACCTTC. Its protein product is CASSANGGYGYTF.